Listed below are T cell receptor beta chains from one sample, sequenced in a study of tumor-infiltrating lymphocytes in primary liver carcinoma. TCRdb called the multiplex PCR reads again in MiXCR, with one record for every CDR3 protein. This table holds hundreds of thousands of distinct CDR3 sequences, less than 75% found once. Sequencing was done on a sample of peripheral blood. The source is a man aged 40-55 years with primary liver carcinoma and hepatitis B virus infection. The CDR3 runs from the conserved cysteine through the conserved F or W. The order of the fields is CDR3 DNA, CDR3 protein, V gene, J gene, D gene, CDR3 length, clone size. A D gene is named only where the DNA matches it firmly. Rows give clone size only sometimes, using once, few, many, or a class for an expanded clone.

CDR3nt: TGTGCCAGCACCCCAATTCGGGGAAAGACTTATGACTACACCTTC
CDR3aa: CASTPIRGKTYDYTF
v_gene: TRBV5-6
j_gene: TRBJ1-2
d_gene: NA
len: 15
abundance: NA

CDR3nt: TGTGCCAGCAGTTCCGTCGACAGGGGAACTTTCTTT
CDR3aa: CASSSVDRGTFF
v_gene: TRBV6-2/TRBV6-3
j_gene: TRBJ1-1
d_gene: TRBD1
len: 12
abundance: many

CDR3nt: TGTGCCAGCAGTGAAGCGGGAGTTGTAACTAATGAAAAACTGTTTTTT
CDR3aa: CASSEAGVVTNEKLFF
v_gene: TRBV6-1
j_gene: TRBJ1-4
d_gene: NA
len: 16
abundance: few

CDR3nt: TGTGCCGGCAGTTTAGCAGGCCCGGGGGAGCAGTCCTTC
CDR3aa: CAGSLAGPGEQSF
v_gene: TRBV12-3/TRBV12-4
j_gene: TRBJ2-1
d_gene: NA
len: 13
abundance: NA

CDR3nt: TGCAGCGTTGAAAGTGGAAGTGACAATGAGCAGTTCTTC
CDR3aa: CSVESGSDNEQFF
v_gene: TRBV29-1
j_gene: TRBJ2-1
d_gene: NA
len: 13
abundance: many

CDR3nt: TGTGCCAACAGCCTGAGAACCCTAGGAGATACGCAGTATTTT
CDR3aa: CANSLRTLGDTQYF
v_gene: TRBV6-5
j_gene: TRBJ2-3
d_gene: NA
len: 14
abundance: NA

CDR3nt: TGCGCCTGGAACCGGCCGGGGTCTGAGTCCTACAATGAGCAGTTCTTC
CDR3aa: CAWNRPGSESYNEQFF
v_gene: TRBV30
j_gene: TRBJ2-1
d_gene: NA
len: 16
abundance: NA

CDR3nt: TGTGCCAGCAGTCCGGACAGGAGCTCCTACAATGAGCAGTTCTTC
CDR3aa: CASSPDRSSYNEQFF
v_gene: TRBV28
j_gene: TRBJ2-1
d_gene: TRBD1
len: 15
abundance: NA

CDR3nt: TGTGCCAGCAAGTGGGGCGGGACCGATAACTATGGCTACACCTTC
CDR3aa: CASKWGGTDNYGYTF
v_gene: TRBV6-1
j_gene: TRBJ1-2
d_gene: NA
len: 15
abundance: many

CDR3nt: TGTGCCAGCAGTTCTCGGACTGGTATTTCGGAGACCCAGTACTTC
CDR3aa: CASSSRTGISETQYF
v_gene: TRBV6-5
j_gene: TRBJ2-5
d_gene: NA
len: 15
abundance: many

CDR3nt: TGTGCCTGGAGTGTAAACCGGCGCAATCAGCCCCAGCATTTT
CDR3aa: CAWSVNRRNQPQHF
v_gene: TRBV30
j_gene: TRBJ1-5
d_gene: NA
len: 14
abundance: many

CDR3nt: TGTGCCAGCAGCAAGACTCGGGGGGATGAGCAGTTCTTC
CDR3aa: CASSKTRGDEQFF
v_gene: TRBV5-4
j_gene: TRBJ2-1
d_gene: TRBD2
len: 13
abundance: many

CDR3nt: TGTGCCACCAGCGGGGACTCTGGAAACACCATATATTTT
CDR3aa: CATSGDSGNTIYF
v_gene: TRBV10-3
j_gene: TRBJ1-3
d_gene: NA
len: 13
abundance: few

CDR3nt: TGTGCCAGCAGTCGCAACTCCTACGAGCAGTACTTC
CDR3aa: CASSRNSYEQYF
v_gene: TRBV6-5
j_gene: TRBJ2-7
d_gene: NA
len: 12
abundance: many

CDR3nt: TGTGCCAGCAGCCAACAAACGGAGACTGTCTACAATGGGCAGTTCTTC
CDR3aa: CASSQQTETVYNGQFF
v_gene: TRBV4-2
j_gene: TRBJ2-1
d_gene: NA
len: 16
abundance: NA